The 29 T cell receptor beta chains given below trace back to one sample, sequenced in a study of blood T cell repertoires in COVID-19. The data were produced by immunoSEQ multiplex PCR, yet TCRdb's version contains in-frame clones alone and is incomplete. The data show 330,000 or so clones, roughly 87% seen once. The specimen sequenced was peripheral blood. All receptors come from a young man with COVID-19, enrolled during active disease.

The V gene is TRBV24-1, the J gene TRBJ1-5; 9 bases match TRBD1. This CDR3 comprises 12 residues. Germline trimming cut 9 bases from V and 9 bases from J; bases unmatched to any gene: 5. Germline CDR1 is KGHDR and CDR2 is SFDVKD. The CDR3 nucleotides read TGTGCCACCCGGGACAGGGTGAGGCCCCAGCATTTT. Translated, it gives CATRDRVRPQHF.

Only a few counts were recorded for this clone. DNA of the CDR3: TGTGCCAGCAGCTTAGAGTTAGGGGGCGAAGAGACCCAGTACTTC. Its protein is CASSLELGGEETQYF. V and J are TRBV7-2 and TRBJ2-5; 7 positions agree with TRBD1. CDR3 length: 15 amino acids. Trimming cost V 1 base and J 3 bases; bases outside gene matches: 5. Germline V CDR1 and CDR2: SGHTA, FQGNSA.

In its sample, this clone was seen once. CDR3 protein: CASSFGTGTANTGELFF. The CDR3 nucleotides read TGTGCCAGCAGCTTTGGGACCGGGACAGCGAACACCGGGGAGCTGTTTTTT. V gene TRBV11-2 combines with J gene TRBJ2-2, with 7 bases identical to TRBD1. Germline assignment: CDR1 SGHAT and CDR2 FQNNGV. Unmatched junction bases numbered 7, after V lost 3 bases and J lost 0 bases. This CDR3 has 17 residues.

The chain combines TRBV6-1 with TRBJ2-3; D might be TRBD1 (6 bases). This CDR3 comprises 15 residues. Between the trimmed V and J ends, which lost 2 bases and 2 bases, there was a span of 11 bases. CDR1 and CDR2 (germline): MNHNS, SASEGT. CDR3 nucleotide sequence: TGTGCCAGCAGTGAACACAGGGATCTCACAGATACGCAGTATTTT. Translation gives CASSEHRDLTDTQYF.

This clone was observed a single time. This chain uses TRBV21-1 with TRBJ2-4; TRBD2 is taken as the D call from the table, unchecked against the DNA. TRBV21-1 is designated a pseudogene. The CDR3 runs 16 residues. The CDR3 sequence is CASTLFSERAKNIQYF. In nucleotides, the CDR3 is TGTGCCAGCACCCTCTTCAGCGAGCGGGCCAAAAACATTCAGTACTTC.

J is TRBJ1-1 and V is TRBV10-3, with D tentatively TRBD1 (5 bases). The CDR3 totals 15 residues. CDR1 is ENHRY and CDR2 is SYGVKD in the germline V gene. Trimming pared 2 bases from V and 3 bases from J, leaving 13 bases between. DNA for the CDR3: TGTGCCATCAGTGAGGTCCGGGCGGGGGACACTGAAGCTTTCTTT. Encoded protein: CAISEVRAGDTEAFF.

The chain is built from TRBV5-1 and TRBJ1-1, with no clear D. Germline-derived CDR1 and CDR2 are SGHRS and YFSETQ. The CDR3 extends over 15 amino acids. Deletions cut 3 bases from V and 0 bases from J, with 12 bases between. The CDR3 loop is CASSSFGEMNTEAFF. Here the CDR3 DNA reads TGCGCCAGCAGCTCATTTGGAGAAATGAACACTGAAGCTTTCTTT.

V gene TRBV13 combines with J gene TRBJ1-2; 7 nucleotides align to TRBD1. CDR1 is PRHDT, CDR2 FYEKMQ, per germline (reference sequence). With V trimmed by 5 bases and J by 3 bases, 12 bases remained unmatched. This CDR3 comprises 16 residues. The CDR3 region has the DNA TGTGCCAGCAGCGACAATACAGCAGGGGGGCACTATGGCTACACCTTC. It encodes CASSDNTAGGHYGYTF.

The chain recombines TRBV6-5 with TRBJ2-7; D might be TRBD2 (6 bases). V shed 6 bases and J shed 3 bases, with 6 bases lying between them. Germline V lookup: CDR1 MNHEY, CDR2 SVGAGI. The CDR3 extends over 11 amino acids. The CDR3 nucleotides read TGTGCCAGCAGCGGGGGCTACGAGCAGTACTTC. It translates to CASSGGYEQYF.

The chain recombines TRBV9 with TRBJ2-7, with D possibly matching TRBD2 (6 bases). V dropped 2 bases and J dropped 2 bases, with 14 bases sitting between them. This CDR3 region has 15 residues. CDR1 SGDLS and CDR2 YYNGEE come from the germline V gene. The CDR3 sequence is CASSVAGSGTYEQYF. The CDR3 DNA sequence: TGTGCCAGCAGCGTTGCGGGATCAGGTACCTACGAGCAGTACTTC.

The chain couples TRBV19 to TRBJ2-6; D not resolved. Germline values: CDR1 LNHDA, CDR2 SQIVND (reference sequence). The V end was cut by 3 bases, the J end by 0 bases, with 12 bases between. CDR3 length: 17 amino acids. DNA of the CDR3: TGTGCCAGTAGTATTGACCCCAGAGGCTCTGGGGCCAACGTCCTGACTTTC. Protein: CASSIDPRGSGANVLTF.

The chain links TRBV5-1 to TRBJ2-5; D is perhaps TRBD2 (6 bases). V was clipped by 7 bases and J by 1 base, with 17 bases between them. Germline CDR1 and CDR2: SGHRS and YFSETQ. The CDR3 length is 15 residues. In nucleotides, the CDR3 is TGCGCCAGCTATCTGGGCCAGGGAGGCCAAGAGACCCAGTACTTC. Translated, it gives CASYLGQGGQETQYF.

The chain couples TRBV19 to TRBJ1-2; possibly TRBD1 for D (5 bases). The CDR3 spans 13 residues. Between the trimmed V and J ends, which lost 7 bases and 2 bases, there was a span of 11 bases. Germline CDR1 is LNHDA and CDR2 is SQIVND (reference sequence). CDR3 in DNA: TGTGCCAGTAACCCGACAGAGAACTATGGCTACACCTTC. Translation: CASNPTENYGYTF.

This chain connects TRBV27 to TRBJ2-6; D is perhaps TRBD1 (6 bases). Trimming left V 6 bases short and J 2 bases short, with 8 bases between. The CDR3 is 14 residues long. From germline, CDR1 is MNHEY and CDR2 SMNVEV (reference sequence). The CDR3 DNA sequence: TGTGCCAGCAGCTACAGGGCTGGGGCCAACGTCCTGACTTTC. Protein: CASSYRAGANVLTF.

The chain uses TRBV10-3 and TRBJ2-5; 7 bases align to TRBD2. The CDR3 length is 12 residues. V lost 8 bases and J lost 5; bases outside the gene matches: 5. Germline CDR1 and CDR2: ENHRY and SYGVKD. The DNA for the CDR3 is TGTGCCATCGGGCGGGAGACTGAGACCCAGTACTTC. Translated: CAIGRETETQYF.

This chain links TRBV9 with TRBJ2-7, with D tentatively TRBD2 (5 bases). The germline V gene encodes CDR1 SGDLS and CDR2 YYNGEE. The CDR3 contains 19 residues. V shed 0 bases and J shed 0 bases, with 22 bases lying between them. CDR3 sequence reads: CASSVAVGIAGTISYEQYF. The CDR3 DNA reads as TGTGCCAGCAGCGTAGCTGTAGGAATCGCGGGCACTATCTCCTACGAGCAGTACTTC.

Only one count was recorded for this clone. The chain links TRBV27 to TRBJ1-2, with TRBD1 matching over 8 bases. V lost 6 bases, J lost 7 bases, and 13 bases stayed unmatched. CDR1 is MNHEY, CDR2 SMNVEV, per germline (reference sequence). There are 15 residues in the CDR3. The CDR3 coding sequence is TGTGCCAGCAGGGGGGCAGGGGGCGGACTGGGTGGCTACACCTTC. Its translation is CASRGAGGGLGGYTF.

This clone was found once. The chain is built from TRBV7-2 and TRBJ2-7; TRBD2 aligns across 7 bases. V dropped 4 bases and J dropped 7; count of bases not matched to a gene: 7. Germline-derived CDR1 and CDR2 are SGHTA and FQGNSA. This CDR3 contains 13 residues. The CDR3 nucleotides are TGTGCCAGCAGCTCACCCGGGGGGAGGGAGCAGTACTTC. It yields the protein CASSSPGGREQYF. Full variable domain (outside the CDR3, taken from reference TRBV7-2 and TRBJ2-7): GAGVSQSPSNKVTEKGKDVELRCDPISGHTALYWYRQSLGQGLEFLIYFQGNSAPDKSGLPSDRFSAERTGGSVSTLTIQRTQQEDSAVYLCASSSPGGREQYFGPGTRLTVT.

CDR3 loop: CASSRGGELNYGYTF. For the CDR3, the DNA is TGTGCCAGCTCTCGGGGGGGTGAACTTAACTATGGCTACACCTTC. V usage is TRBV28 and J usage is TRBJ1-2; TRBD1 might be the D (5 bases). The V gene's germline CDR1 is MDHEN and CDR2 SYDVKM. The CDR3 has 15 amino acids. Trimming pared 8 bases from V and 1 base from J, leaving 17 bases between.

This clone was observed once. This rearrangement joins TRBV7-2 to TRBJ2-3; D may be TRBD1 (6 bases). The CDR3 consists of 14 residues. Germline CDR1 reads SGHTA; CDR2 reads FQGNSA. V lost 8 bases to trimming and J lost 4 bases, with 16 bases between them. CDR3 residues: CASSGAAGADTQYF. CDR3 nucleotides: TGTGCCAGCTCCGGAGCGGCAGGGGCAGATACGCAGTATTTT.

This clone was recorded only once. This chain connects TRBV5-1 to TRBJ1-1, with 9 bases identical to TRBD1. The CDR3 totals 15 residues. The trim removed 4 bases at V and 1 base at J, leaving 5 bases unmatched. Germline V gene sequence: CDR1 SGHRS, CDR2 YFSETQ. CDR3 nucleotide sequence: TGCGCCAGCAGCCCGGGGGACAGGGCGAACACTGAAGCTTTCTTT. Encoded protein: CASSPGDRANTEAFF.

The chain employs TRBV4-3 and TRBJ2-7; D might be TRBD1 (5 bases). This CDR3 has 14 amino acids. Deletions cut 1 base from V and 4 bases from J, with 11 bases between. CDR1 is LGHNA, CDR2 YSLEER, per germline. CDR3 loop: CASSQGRTHYEQYF. CDR3 DNA: TGCGCCAGCAGCCAAGGAAGGACACATTACGAGCAGTACTTC.

This rearrangement joins TRBV4-1 to TRBJ1-1, with 7 positions matching TRBD1. The V and J ends lost 2 bases and 5 bases, in that order; junction bases with no gene match: 8. Germline lookup yields CDR1 MGHRA and CDR2 YSYEKL. CDR3 length: 15 amino acids. The CDR3 loop is CASSQPSGGITEAFF. The CDR3 DNA follows: TGCGCCAGCAGCCAACCCTCAGGGGGAATAACTGAAGCTTTCTTT.

The chain has TRBV7-9 and TRBJ2-2, with a tentative D call TRBD1 (6 bases). The CDR3 is made up of 17 amino acids. The V and J ends lost 3 bases and 1 base respectively, with 15 bases between them. Germline CDR1 reads SEHNR; CDR2 reads FQNEAQ (reference sequence). For the CDR3, the DNA is TGTGCCAGCAGCTTGAACCCAAGGACAGAGAACACCGGGGAGCTGTTTTTT. Encoded protein: CASSLNPRTENTGELFF.

This chain uses TRBV6-5 with TRBJ2-7; a possible D gene is TRBD2 (6 bases). Germline V gives CDR1 MNHEY, CDR2 SVGAGI. This CDR3 region has 15 residues. Between the trimmed V and J ends, which lost 7 bases and 3 bases, there was a span of 19 bases. The CDR3 DNA follows: TGTGCCAGCAACCCATGGGGGGTGGCAGGCTACGAGCAGTACTTC. Protein product: CASNPWGVAGYEQYF.

The rearrangement joins TRBV6-5 to TRBJ1-5; D not certain. Germline CDR1 reads MNHEY; CDR2 reads SVGAGI. With 6 bases removed from V and 6 bases from J, the gap between germline ends came to 12 bases. The CDR3 contains 13 residues. The CDR3 coding sequence is TGTGCCAGCAGATTTGACACAACTCAGCCCCAGCATTTT. The encoded protein is CASRFDTTQPQHF.

The genes are TRBV19 and TRBJ1-3; the D is unclear. Germline loops: CDR1 LNHDA, CDR2 SQIVND (reference sequence). Trimming took off 5 bases at V and 0 bases at J, with 17 bases between the two ends. This CDR3 has 17 amino acids. This CDR3 reads CASSSRQALTSGNTIYF. In nucleotides, the CDR3 is TGTGCCAGTAGTTCAAGACAAGCCCTTACCTCTGGAAACACCATATATTTT.

In regard to this clone: An end of the junction differs from the germline gene, which may be a read error. The chain has TRBV6-2 or TRBV6-3 and TRBJ1-2; D may be TRBD1 (6 bases). CDR3 length: 13 amino acids. In germline, CDR1 is MNHEY, CDR2 SVGEGT. CDR3 in DNA: TGTGCCAGCAGTTACGGCTGGGGCAGGGGATGGTCTTTC. Amino acid sequence: CASSYGWGRGWSF.

V and J are TRBV15 and TRBJ2-7, with 7 nucleotides matching TRBD1. This CDR3 region has 13 residues. V gave up 9 bases and J gave up 3 bases; unmatched junction bases: 8. From germline, CDR1 is LNHNV and CDR2 YYDKDF (reference sequence). CDR3 amino acids: CATSTGAVYEQYF. CDR3 bases: TGTGCCACGTCAACAGGGGCAGTCTACGAGCAGTACTTC.